This entry is about one T cell receptor (beta chain). This record belongs to a study of shared clonotypes between healthy human individuals. Germline-derived CDR1 and CDR2 are SQVTM and ANQGSEA. V was trimmed by 6 bases and J by 2 bases, leaving 7 bases between them. This CDR3 comprises 11 residues. TCRdb's copy holds only in-frame clones and misses some; the assay was immunoSEQ multiplex PCR. The profile shows 2 million to 3 million clones, roughly 93% of them singletons. The clonotype originates from a man in his late teens or twenties in good health. Some clones in this sample may be carry-over from other donors' samples. The V gene is TRBV29-1, the J gene TRBJ2-5; tentatively, D is TRBD1 (6 bases). The sequencing input was naive CD4+ T cells from PBMCs. Subset specified: CD45RA+ positively selected. The DNA for the CDR3 is TGCAGCGTCGGACAGCAAGAGACCCAGTACTTC. As protein: CSVGQQETQYF.